The sequence of this T cell receptor beta chain was determined in a study of shared clonotypes between healthy human individuals. Overall study: Three CD4 naive, three CD4 memory, two CD8 naive and one CD8 memory plate were used per donor.

Study observations and caveats: Among non-shared clonotypes, generation probabilities were lower than among those shared by all four donors. A small donor pool kept down the genetic and exposure-history diversity that was represented. Across a handful of donors, naive CD4 shared roughly 5%, naive CD8 more than 3%, memory CD4 roughly 2.1%, memory CD8 0.4%.

Points on this clone: Its antigen is unidentified.

Data came from immunoSEQ multiplex PCR; TCRdb stores just in-frame clones and leaves some out. The sample lists fewer than 850,000 clones; about two thirds were seen once. The sample comprised memory CD4+ T cells sorted from blood. Specified subset: CD45RA-negative fraction. This clonotype was obtained from a woman in her twenties or thirties in good health.

CDR3 protein: CASRGGAYEQYF. CDR3 coding DNA: TGTGCCAGCCGAGGGGGGGCGTACGAGCAGTACTTC. This chain joins TRBV28 and TRBJ2-7; TRBD2 might be the D (7 bases). V was shortened by 8 bases and J by 4 bases, with 12 bases between the two germline ends. This CDR3 is 12 amino acids long. Looked up from germline, CDR1 is MDHEN and CDR2 is SYDVKM.